This is a list of T cell receptor beta chains from one sample in a study of regulatory T cells in long-lasting Graves disease. Each CDR3 protein is one row after TCRdb ran MiXCR on the multiplex PCR reads. The sample consists of roughly 610,000 distinct CDR3 sequences, around 15% of them appearing once. These records were also assigned to another study, of T cells in Graves' hyperthyroidism and ophthalmopathy.

The sample was peripheral blood mononuclear cells (PBMCs), taken at new diagnosis, from a patient treated with antithyroid drugs. These receptors came from a man younger than 30 with Graves disease. Each CDR3 is given with its conserved first and last residue. A D gene is named only where the DNA matches it firmly. Expanded clones get a size class; other rows say once, few or many, or leave the size out.

j_call v_call d_call clone_size cdr3_aa cdr3_nt
TRBJ1-2 TRBV6-1 . many CASTGNYGYTF TGTGCCAGCACAGGGAACTATGGCTACACCTTC
TRBJ2-1 TRBV30 TRBD2 few CAWSDGLAGSDEQFF TGTGCCTGGAGTGACGGACTAGCGGGAAGCGATGAGCAGTTCTTC
TRBJ2-5 TRBV6-1 . few CASSDPTQVYQETQYF TGTGCCAGCAGTGACCCGACACAGGTTTACCAAGAGACCCAGTACTTC
TRBJ2-1 TRBV4-2 . few CASSQLPREVEGKYNEQFF TGTGCCAGCAGCCAACTCCCGCGGGAAGTGGAGGGTAAATACAATGAGCAGTTCTTC
TRBJ1-5 TRBV20-1 . few CSASADRYNQPQHF TGCAGTGCTAGTGCAGACAGATACAATCAGCCCCAGCATTTT
TRBJ2-3 TRBV30 TRBD1 many CAWIAQGRTDTQYF TGTGCCTGGATAGCACAGGGGAGAACAGATACGCAGTATTTT
TRBJ2-3 TRBV29-1 TRBD2 many CSVEGWSGGNTDTQYF TGCAGCGTTGAAGGCTGGTCCGGGGGGAATACAGATACGCAGTATTTT
TRBJ1-2 TRBV30 TRBD1 many CAFRLRGHYGYTF TGTGCCTTCCGTCTAAGGGGGCACTATGGCTACACCTTC
TRBJ1-3 TRBV10-1 . many CASRVRSDCSGNTIYF TGCGCCAGCAGGGTCAGGAGTGACTGCTCTGGAAACACCATATATTTT
TRBJ2-5 TRBV12-3/TRBV12-4 . many CASSFQETQYF TGTGCCAGCAGTTTCCAAGAGACCCAGTACTTC
TRBJ2-2 TRBV28 . . CASSRLVGRTGELFF TGTGCCAGCAGTCGACTAGTCGGGCGTACCGGGGAGCTGTTTTTT
TRBJ2-1 TRBV4-2 TRBD1 . CASRKDRVTYNEQFF TGTGCCAGCAGAAAAGACAGGGTAACCTACAATGAGCAGTTCTTC
TRBJ1-1 TRBV30 . many CAWTEMNTEAFF TGTGCCTGGACAGAGATGAACACTGAAGCTTTCTTT
TRBJ2-5 TRBV11-1 TRBD1 many CASSRDRGETQYF TGTGCCAGCAGCCGGGACAGGGGTGAGACCCAGTACTTC
TRBJ1-5 TRBV28 TRBD1 . CASRTDRVGQPQHF TGTGCCAGCAGAACTGACAGGGTGGGTCAGCCCCAGCATTTT
TRBJ2-5 TRBV12-3/TRBV12-4 . many CASNIVGPSGETQYF TGTGCCAGCAACATCGTAGGACCTTCGGGAGAGACCCAGTACTTC
TRBJ2-5 TRBV11-3 TRBD1 many CASSQGTGPQETQYF TGTGCCAGCAGCCAAGGGACAGGGCCCCAAGAGACCCAGTACTTC
TRBJ2-3 TRBV20-1 . many CSATYVGGADTQYF TGCAGTGCTACGTACGTGGGAGGAGCAGATACGCAGTATTTT
TRBJ1-6 TRBV3-1 TRBD1 . CASSAQGGWSPLHF TGTGCCAGCAGCGCACAGGGGGGGTGGTCACCCCTCCACTTT
TRBJ2-1 TRBV7-8 TRBD2 . CASSLVTSSSYNEQFF TGTGCCAGCAGCTTAGTGACTAGCAGCTCCTACAATGAGCAGTTCTTC
TRBJ2-2 TRBV27 . few CASRRWTTRKTNTGELFF TGTGCCAGCAGGCGATGGACGACCAGGAAAACGAACACCGGGGAGCTGTTTTTT
TRBJ1-6 TRBV28 . . CASSQERLSLNSPLHF TGTGCCAGCAGCCAAGAACGACTGAGTTTAAATTCACCCCTCCACTTT
TRBJ2-7 TRBV19 . . CASSPPWDNSYEQYF TGTGCCAGTAGTCCCCCCTGGGACAACTCCTACGAGCAGTACTTC
TRBJ1-6 TRBV27 . . CASSPGPSSYNSPLHF TGTGCCAGCAGTCCTGGACCAAGCTCCTATAATTCACCCCTCCACTTT
TRBJ1-5 TRBV28 . many CASNTRGIGNQPQHF TGTGCCAGCAACACTCGGGGAATCGGCAATCAGCCCCAGCATTTT
TRBJ2-7 TRBV11-2 TRBD1 few CAWRRDRTYEQYF TGTGCCTGGCGGAGGGACAGGACCTACGAGCAGTACTTC
TRBJ2-7 TRBV18 . . CASSPPSAAYEQYF TGTGCCAGCTCACCACCGTCGGCCGCCTACGAGCAGTACTTC
TRBJ1-5 TRBV4-1 . few CASSQDPGSSNQPQHF TGCGCCAGCAGCCAAGATCCTGGGAGTAGCAATCAGCCCCAGCATTTT
TRBJ2-1 TRBV30 . many CAWSPYNEQFF TGTGCCTGGAGCCCCTACAATGAGCAGTTCTTC
TRBJ2-7 TRBV11-2 TRBD2 many CASTGTSGPLYEQYF TGTGCCAGCACGGGGACTAGCGGGCCACTCTACGAGCAGTACTTC
TRBJ1-2 TRBV2 TRBD1 many CASSLGQGIISGYTF TGTGCCAGCAGTCTTGGACAGGGGATTATTTCTGGCTACACCTTC